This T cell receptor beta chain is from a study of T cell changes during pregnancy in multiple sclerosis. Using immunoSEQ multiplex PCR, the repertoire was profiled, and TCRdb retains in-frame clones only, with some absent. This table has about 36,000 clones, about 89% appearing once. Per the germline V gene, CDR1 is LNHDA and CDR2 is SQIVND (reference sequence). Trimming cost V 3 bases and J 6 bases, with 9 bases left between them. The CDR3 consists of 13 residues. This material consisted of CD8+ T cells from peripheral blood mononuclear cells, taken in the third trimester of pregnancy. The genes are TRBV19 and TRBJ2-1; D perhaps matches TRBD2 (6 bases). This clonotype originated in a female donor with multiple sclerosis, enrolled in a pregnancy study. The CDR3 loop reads CASSINGGNEQFF. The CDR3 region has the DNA TGTGCCAGTAGTATCAACGGGGGCAATGAGCAGTTCTTC.